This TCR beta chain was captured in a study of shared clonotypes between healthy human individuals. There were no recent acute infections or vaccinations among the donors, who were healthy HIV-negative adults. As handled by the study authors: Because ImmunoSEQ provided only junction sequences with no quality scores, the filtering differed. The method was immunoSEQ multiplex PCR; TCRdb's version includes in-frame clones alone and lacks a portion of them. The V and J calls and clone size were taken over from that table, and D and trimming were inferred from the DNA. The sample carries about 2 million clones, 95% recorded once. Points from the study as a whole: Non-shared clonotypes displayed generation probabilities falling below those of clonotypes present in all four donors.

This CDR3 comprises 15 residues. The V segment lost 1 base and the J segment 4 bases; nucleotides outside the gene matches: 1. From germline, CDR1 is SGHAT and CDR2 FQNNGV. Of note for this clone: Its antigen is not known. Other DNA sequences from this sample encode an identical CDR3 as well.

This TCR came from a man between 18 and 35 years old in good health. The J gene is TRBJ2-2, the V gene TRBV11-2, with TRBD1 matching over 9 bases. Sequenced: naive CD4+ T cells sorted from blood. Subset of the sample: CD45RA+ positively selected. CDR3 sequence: CASSLGTGVTGELFF. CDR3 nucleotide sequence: TGTGCCAGCAGCTTAGGGACAGGGGTCACCGGGGAGCTGTTTTTT.